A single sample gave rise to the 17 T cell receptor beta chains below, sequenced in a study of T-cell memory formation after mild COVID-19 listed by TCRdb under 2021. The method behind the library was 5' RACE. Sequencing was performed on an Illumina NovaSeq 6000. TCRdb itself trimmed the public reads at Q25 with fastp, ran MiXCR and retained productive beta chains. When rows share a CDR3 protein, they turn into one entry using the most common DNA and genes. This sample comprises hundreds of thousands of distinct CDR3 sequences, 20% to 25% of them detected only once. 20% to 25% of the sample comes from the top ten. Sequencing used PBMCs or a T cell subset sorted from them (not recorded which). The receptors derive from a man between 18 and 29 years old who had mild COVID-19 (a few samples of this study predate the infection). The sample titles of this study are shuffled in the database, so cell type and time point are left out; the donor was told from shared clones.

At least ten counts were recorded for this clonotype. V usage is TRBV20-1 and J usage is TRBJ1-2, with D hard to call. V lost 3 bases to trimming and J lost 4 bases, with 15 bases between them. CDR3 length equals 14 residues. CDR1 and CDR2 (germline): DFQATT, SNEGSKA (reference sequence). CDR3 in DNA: TGCAGTGCTAGGGTGGGCGCACCGGCCTATGGCTACACCTTC. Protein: CSARVGAPAYGYTF.

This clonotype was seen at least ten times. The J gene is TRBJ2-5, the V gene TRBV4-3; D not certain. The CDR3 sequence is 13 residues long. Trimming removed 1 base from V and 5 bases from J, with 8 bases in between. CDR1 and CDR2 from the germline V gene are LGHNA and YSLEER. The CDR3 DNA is TGCGCCAGCAGCCAAGCCCTGCAGGAGACCCAGTACTTC. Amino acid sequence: CASSQALQETQYF.

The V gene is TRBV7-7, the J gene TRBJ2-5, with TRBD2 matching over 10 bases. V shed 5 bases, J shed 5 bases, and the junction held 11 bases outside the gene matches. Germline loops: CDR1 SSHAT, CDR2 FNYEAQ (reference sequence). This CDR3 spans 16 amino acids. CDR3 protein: CASSRLGLAGVETQYF. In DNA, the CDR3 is TGTGCCAGCAGCCGGCTGGGGCTAGCGGGGGTGGAGACCCAGTACTTC. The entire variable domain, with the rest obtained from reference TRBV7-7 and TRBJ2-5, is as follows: GAGVSQSPRYKVTKRGQDVTLRCDPISSHATLYWYQQALGQGPEFLTYFNYEAQPDKSGLPSDRFSAERPEGSISTLTIQRTEQRDSAMYRCASSRLGLAGVETQYFGPGTRLLVL.

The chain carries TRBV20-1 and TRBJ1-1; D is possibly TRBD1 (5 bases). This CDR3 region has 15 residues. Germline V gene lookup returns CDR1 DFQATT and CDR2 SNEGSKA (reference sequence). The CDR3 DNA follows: TGCAGCGCTCTACCCCCGTGGGGCCGAGGCACTGAAGCTTTCTTT. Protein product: CSALPPWGRGTEAFF.

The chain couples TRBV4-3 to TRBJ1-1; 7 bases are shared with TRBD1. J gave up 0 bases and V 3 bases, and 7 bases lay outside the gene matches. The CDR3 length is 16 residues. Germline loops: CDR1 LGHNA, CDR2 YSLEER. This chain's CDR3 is CASSQFIRGVNTEAFF. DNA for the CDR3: TGCGCCAGCAGCCAGTTTATCAGGGGGGTGAACACTGAAGCTTTCTTT.

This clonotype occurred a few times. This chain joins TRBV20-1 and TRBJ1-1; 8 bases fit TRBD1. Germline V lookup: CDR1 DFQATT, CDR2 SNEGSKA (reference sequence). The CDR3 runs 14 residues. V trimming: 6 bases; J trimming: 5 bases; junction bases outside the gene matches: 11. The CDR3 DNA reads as TGCAGTGCAGAGACAGGGGCAATGGGTACTGAAGCTTTCTTT. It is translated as CSAETGAMGTEAFF.

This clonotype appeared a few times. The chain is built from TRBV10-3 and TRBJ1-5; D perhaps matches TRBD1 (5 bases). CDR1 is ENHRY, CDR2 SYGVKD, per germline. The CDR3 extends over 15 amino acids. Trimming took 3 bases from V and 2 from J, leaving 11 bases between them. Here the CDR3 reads CAISDAIQGNQPQHF. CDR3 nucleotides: TGTGCCATCAGTGACGCTATACAGGGCAATCAGCCCCAGCATTTT.

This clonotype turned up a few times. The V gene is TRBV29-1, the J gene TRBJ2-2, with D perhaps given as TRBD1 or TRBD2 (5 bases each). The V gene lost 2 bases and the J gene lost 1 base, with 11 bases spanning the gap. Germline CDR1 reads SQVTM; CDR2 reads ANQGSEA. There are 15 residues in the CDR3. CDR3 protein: CSVEQGTVNTGELFF. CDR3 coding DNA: TGCAGCGTTGAACAAGGGACCGTGAACACCGGGGAGCTGTTTTTT.

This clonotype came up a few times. The CDR3 coding sequence is TGTGCCAGCAGCTTGGTAGACCGGGCGGGTTCACCCCTCCACTTT. Residues: CASSLVDRAGSPLHF. The chain uses TRBV5-4 and TRBJ1-6; D unresolved. The CDR3 loop spans 15 amino acids. Germline V gene lookup returns CDR1 SGHNT and CDR2 YYREEE (reference sequence). V shed 0 bases and J shed 9 bases, with 13 bases lying between them.

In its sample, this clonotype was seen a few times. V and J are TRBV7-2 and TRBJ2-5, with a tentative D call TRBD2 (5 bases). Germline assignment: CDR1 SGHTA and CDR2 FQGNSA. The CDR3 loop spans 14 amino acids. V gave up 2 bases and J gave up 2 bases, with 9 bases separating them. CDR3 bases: TGTGCCAGCAGCTTAACTAGATGGCAAGAGACCCAGTACTTC. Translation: CASSLTRWQETQYF.

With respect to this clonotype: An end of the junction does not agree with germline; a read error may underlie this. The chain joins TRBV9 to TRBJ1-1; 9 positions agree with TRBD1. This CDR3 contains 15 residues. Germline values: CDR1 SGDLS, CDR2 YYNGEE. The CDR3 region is CASSVEGQGYTEALF. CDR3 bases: TGTGCCAGCAGCGTAGAAGGACAGGGGTACACTGAAGCTTTATTT.

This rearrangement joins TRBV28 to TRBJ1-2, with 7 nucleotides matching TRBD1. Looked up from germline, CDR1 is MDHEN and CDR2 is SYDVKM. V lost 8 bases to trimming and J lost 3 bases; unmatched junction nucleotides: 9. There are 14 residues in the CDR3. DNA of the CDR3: TGTGCCAGCGGGGCCTACAGGGGCCACTATGGCTACACCTTC. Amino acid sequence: CASGAYRGHYGYTF.

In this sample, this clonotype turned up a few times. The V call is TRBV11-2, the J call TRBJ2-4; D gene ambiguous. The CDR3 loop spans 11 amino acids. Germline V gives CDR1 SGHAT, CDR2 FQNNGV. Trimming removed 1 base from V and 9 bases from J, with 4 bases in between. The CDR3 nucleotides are TGTGCCAGCAGCTTAGCGGCCATTCAGTACTTC. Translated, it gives CASSLAAIQYF.

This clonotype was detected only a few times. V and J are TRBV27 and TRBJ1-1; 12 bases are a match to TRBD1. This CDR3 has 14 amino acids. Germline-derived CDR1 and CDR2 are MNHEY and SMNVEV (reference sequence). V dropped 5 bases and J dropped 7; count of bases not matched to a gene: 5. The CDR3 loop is CASSTRDRGLEAFF. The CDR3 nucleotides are TGTGCCAGCAGTACCCGGGACAGGGGGCTTGAAGCTTTCTTT.

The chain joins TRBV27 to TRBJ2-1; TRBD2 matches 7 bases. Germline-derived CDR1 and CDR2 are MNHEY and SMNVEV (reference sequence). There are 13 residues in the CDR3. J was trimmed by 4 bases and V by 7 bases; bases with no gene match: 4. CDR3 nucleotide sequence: TGTGCCAGCATCGGCGGGGGATACAATGAGCAGTTCTTC. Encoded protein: CASIGGGYNEQFF.

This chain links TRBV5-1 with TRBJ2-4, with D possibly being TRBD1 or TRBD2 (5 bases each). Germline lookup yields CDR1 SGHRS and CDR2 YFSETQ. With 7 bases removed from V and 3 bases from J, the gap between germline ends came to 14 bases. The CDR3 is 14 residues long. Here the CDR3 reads CASFSGTDKNIQYF. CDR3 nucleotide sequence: TGCGCCAGCTTCTCCGGGACGGACAAAAACATTCAGTACTTC.

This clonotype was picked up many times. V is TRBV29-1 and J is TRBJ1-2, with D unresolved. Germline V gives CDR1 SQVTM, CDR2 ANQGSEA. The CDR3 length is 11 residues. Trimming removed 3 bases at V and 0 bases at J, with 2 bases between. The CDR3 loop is CSVDANYGYTF. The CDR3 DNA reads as TGCAGCGTTGATGCTAACTATGGCTACACCTTC.